This is a list of T cell receptor beta chains from one sample in a study of cytomegalovirus exposure and HLA in healthy donors. Repertoires were generated with immunoSEQ multiplex PCR, while TCRdb's copy carries only in-frame clones and drops some. The data show some 60,000 clones, with 90% to 97% seen just once and about 0.96% held by the top ten. Specimen: PBMCs. Receptors were obtained from a man between 18 and 29 years old in good health and CMV-seronegative. Each CDR3 is given with its conserved first and last residue.

v_call	cdr3_length	cdr3_aa
TRBV27	16	CASSLLSGRYTGELFF
TRBV7-8	15	CASSPLPSVAGELFF
TRBV9	12	CASRGQNYGYTF
TRBV7-2	14	CASSLKRNAYEQYF
TRBV10-3	14	CAARGVGGNTEAFF
TRBV27	14	CARPGLAEKETQYF
TRBV29-1	13	CSARDRDSYEQYF
TRBV14	13	CASSRYRGETQYF
TRBV5-5	13	CASVLGRINEQFF
TRBV5-6	17	CASSPEGAEGLSYEQYF
TRBV2	17	CASRVRGQGALDTEAFF
TRBV27	13	CASSLSGGETQYF
TRBV10-3	11	CATKGVTEAFF
TRBV10-3	13	CAHQARGTDTQYF
TRBV6-1	12	CASSDGGDTQYF
TRBV4-3	15	CASSQGVREGQPQHF
TRBV11-3	16	CASSPESGRGPTEAFF
TRBV18	12	CASSPSGDEQFF
TRBV11-2	18	CASSSQGRTSGSSYEQYF
TRBV7-9	17	CASSLGWLAGGTDTQYF
TRBV7-2	18	CASSLGGPGYNNNQPQHF
TRBV15	16	CATSGGGHQLNYEQYF
TRBV11-1	15	CASSFRVGSVYEQFF
TRBV5-6	16	CASSPGGQGSSYEQYF
TRBV7-8	15	CASSAPESRVGEQFF
TRBV15	14	CATSDRDKQETQYF
TRBV28	17	CASSLTPGQPKTYGYTF
TRBV4-1	15	CASSQDWASGNTIYF
TRBV19	13	CASSIQASYGYTF
TRBV27	14	CASSRGLPYNEQFF
TRBV5-1	15	CASSLAGTGEEGKYF
TRBV5-6	14	CASSSRGSGDTQYF
TRBV6-6	14	CASTLGAGQETQYF
TRBV18	15	CASSRLAGGYNEQFF
TRBV30	12	CAWSAGSYGYTF
TRBV7-6	15	CASSSPRDNDYEQYF
TRBV9	13	CASSTTSGETQYF
TRBV19	13	CASARETNQPQHF
TRBV28	15	CASSFGGASYNEQFF
TRBV5-6	14	CASSLRQGYQPQHF
TRBV7-9	15	CASDSTGGAEDTQYF
TRBV5-1	14	CASSSDRGGDEQFF
TRBV15	18	CATSRVGDRVWSGNTIYF
TRBV29-1	13	CSVVTGGAYGYTF
TRBV5-1	12	CASSSQGMEAFF
TRBV15	15	CATSSANRVHQPQHF
TRBV7-2	13	CASSALMNTEAFF
TRBV5-1	16	CASSLVGLARYNEQFF
TRBV18	14	CASSRNRESYEQYF
TRBV7-6	12	CASSLGQNEQFF
TRBV11-2	15	CASSLEGLAGDEQYF
TRBV6-5	15	CASSYKPGQGETQYF
TRBV28	16	CASTPVGLGGNNEQFF
TRBV27	15	CASSGRTGANEKLFF
TRBV9	14	CASSVDRSTDTQYF
TRBV9	14	CASSKTGETYEQYF
TRBV28	16	CASTNTQRDSYNEQFF